Below, 15 T cell receptor beta chains from the same sample are listed, as sequenced in a study of T cell responses to AZD1222 COVID-19 vaccine. Method: immunoSEQ multiplex PCR; TCRdb's copy keeps in-frame clones and lacks some. The sample lists about 75,000 clones; approximately 90% were seen once. The starting material was peripheral blood, obtained 28 days after the second dose of the MenACWY control vaccine. These receptor sequences come from an adult who received the MenACWY meningococcal vaccine as a control.

The V and J genes are TRBV7-9 and TRBJ1-2; D not certain. V was clipped by 5 bases and J by 4 bases, with 11 bases between them. The CDR3 totals 13 residues. CDR1 SEHNR and CDR2 FQNEAQ come from the germline V gene (reference sequence). CDR3 sequence: CASSPIAGYGYTF. The CDR3 region has the DNA TGTGCCAGCAGCCCGATCGCCGGCTATGGCTACACCTTC.

The V gene is TRBV12-3 or TRBV12-4, the J gene TRBJ1-1; D is ambiguous. Trimming took 3 bases from V and 7 from J, leaving 9 bases between them. The CDR3 loop spans 12 amino acids. The CDR3 here is CASSLAGIEAFF. CDR3 nucleotide sequence: TGTGCCAGCAGTTTGGCCGGGATTGAAGCTTTCTTT.

This chain uses TRBV4-1 with TRBJ1-6; 7 positions agree with TRBD1. Germline CDR1 reads MGHRA; CDR2 reads YSYEKL. This CDR3 comprises 18 residues. Trimming removed 0 bases from V and 6 bases from J; junction bases left unmatched: 11. The CDR3 sequence: CASSQDGGAGGSNSPLHF. The CDR3 DNA sequence: TGCGCCAGCAGCCAAGACGGCGGGGCAGGGGGAAGTAATTCACCCCTCCACTTT.

The V gene is TRBV19, the J gene TRBJ1-1; D call uncertain. The CDR3 is made up of 15 amino acids. Germline assignment: CDR1 LNHDA and CDR2 SQIVND (reference sequence). Deletions cut 2 bases from V and 0 bases from J, with 10 bases between. The CDR3 nucleotides read TGTGCCAGTAGTATATCGGCAAAACTGAACACTGAAGCTTTCTTT. Translating it yields CASSISAKLNTEAFF.

The chain has TRBV19 and TRBJ1-1; TRBD1 aligns across 8 bases. CDR1 and CDR2 from the germline V gene are LNHDA and SQIVND (reference sequence). CDR3 length: 13 amino acids. CDR3 nucleotides: TGTGGTGCCGGGACAGGATTGAACACTGAAGCTTTCTTT. It is translated as CGAGTGLNTEAFF.

The chain carries TRBV6-7 and TRBJ2-5; D is tentatively TRBD1 or TRBD2 (5 bases each). TRBV6-7 has ORF status, its function being uncertain. CDR3 length: 17 amino acids. Trimming cost V 2 bases and J 2 bases, with 18 bases left between them. The CDR3 spells CASSYPGRGPVQETQYF. For the CDR3, the DNA is TGTGCCAGCAGTTACCCGGGACGGGGCCCCGTTCAAGAGACCCAGTACTTC.

The chain uses TRBV30 and TRBJ1-4; TRBD1 aligns across 7 bases. V shed 2 bases and J 8 bases; nucleotides not matched to a gene: 14. The V gene's germline CDR1 is GTSNPN and CDR2 SVGIG (reference sequence). CDR3 length equals 16 residues. CDR3 loop: CAWSKETGIRVEKLFF. DNA of the CDR3: TGTGCCTGGAGTAAAGAGACAGGGATTCGAGTAGAAAAACTGTTTTTT.

This chain links TRBV7-9 with TRBJ1-1; D is undetermined. This CDR3 contains 14 residues. Germline CDR1 reads SEHNR; CDR2 reads FQNEAQ (reference sequence). With 4 bases removed from V and 0 bases from J, the gap between germline ends came to 9 bases. CDR3 sequence (DNA): TGTGCCAGCAGCTCACAAGGATTGAACACTGAAGCTTTCTTT. Residues: CASSSQGLNTEAFF. The whole variable domain, remainder taken from reference TRBV7-9 and TRBJ1-1, is DTGVSQNPRHKITKRGQNVTFRCDPISEHNRLYWYRQTLGQGPEFLTYFQNEAQLEKSRLLSDRFSAERPKGSFSTLEIQRTEQGDSAMYLCASSSQGLNTEAFFGQGTRLTVV.

J is TRBJ1-1 and V is TRBV6-5, with D perhaps TRBD1 (5 bases). The germline V and J ends were trimmed by 6 bases and 0 bases, with 11 bases remaining between them. CDR1 is MNHEY, CDR2 SVGAGI, per germline. The CDR3 runs 14 residues. The CDR3 region has the DNA TGTGCCAGCAGGAGACAGTTTATGAACACTGAAGCTTTCTTT. Translating it yields CASRRQFMNTEAFF.

A single count supports this clone. The genes are TRBV14 and TRBJ2-7; tentatively, D is TRBD2 (5 bases). V gave up 1 base and J gave up 6 bases, with 19 bases separating them. The CDR3 is 16 residues long. CDR1 and CDR2 (germline): SGHDN, FVKESK. In DNA, the CDR3 is TGTGCCAGCAGCCAAGGACGGGGAATGACTTGGGGCGAGCAGTACTTC. Residues: CASSQGRGMTWGEQYF.

This chain joins TRBV30 and TRBJ1-3; 9 bases are a match to TRBD1. Germline V CDR1 and CDR2: GTSNPN, SVGIG (reference sequence). Trimming took 3 bases from V and 4 from J; bases not matched to a gene: 4. CDR3 length equals 14 residues. CDR3 region: CAWSLGTGGNTIYF. The DNA for the CDR3 is TGTGCCTGGAGCCTCGGGACAGGGGGAAACACCATATATTTT.

The chain uses TRBV19 and TRBJ1-4; 9 bases are a match to TRBD1. The junction had 12 bases not matched to a gene; V was cut back by 5 bases and J by 8 bases. The germline V gene encodes CDR1 LNHDA and CDR2 SQIVND (reference sequence). The CDR3 covers 16 residues. The DNA for the CDR3 is TGTGCCAGTAGTGCGTCCGGGGGACAGGGACGCGAAAAACTGTTTTTT. It codes for CASSASGGQGREKLFF.

CDR3 amino acids: CASTLRGAREAFF. CDR3 bases: TGTGCCAGCACCCTGCGGGGGGCGCGTGAAGCTTTCTTT. The V call is TRBV5-8, the J call TRBJ1-1; D possibly corresponds to TRBD1 (6 bases). Trimming pared 6 bases from V and 7 bases from J, leaving 16 bases between. Looked up from germline, CDR1 is SGHTS and CDR2 is YDEGEE. CDR3 length: 13 amino acids.

The V gene is TRBV20-1, the J gene TRBJ2-1; no reliable D call. The CDR3 length is 13 residues. The V end lost 3 bases, the J end lost 2 bases, and 8 bases lay between the germline ends. The V gene's germline CDR1 is DFQATT and CDR2 SNEGSKA (reference sequence). CDR3 region: CSASKGTYNEQFF. The CDR3 nucleotides read TGCAGTGCTAGTAAGGGAACCTACAATGAGCAGTTCTTC.

The chain has TRBV30 and TRBJ1-1, with TRBD1 as a possible D gene (5 bases). CDR3 length: 11 amino acids. The V end lost 3 bases, the J end lost 6 bases, and 8 bases lay between the germline ends. CDR1 is GTSNPN, CDR2 SVGIG, per germline (reference sequence). In DNA, the CDR3 is TGTGCCTGGAGGGGGCGCGCTGAAGCTTTCTTT. This gives the protein CAWRGRAEAFF.